The TCR beta chain under discussion was sequenced for a study of blood T cell repertoires in COVID-19. Across the whole study: Acute and convalescent COVID-19 specimens originated in the United States, Italy and Spain.

In the study's own analysis: Reference gene primer amplification gave nucleated cell count estimates. This table comes from immunoSEQ multiplex PCR, and its TCRdb copy is limited to in-frame clones, with some not included. V and J calls and clone size are those listed in that table; D and trimming were worked out from the DNA. The repertoire holds about 380,000 clones, 85% seen once, with roughly 3.7% in the top ten. The CDR3 has 14 amino acids. Trimming stripped 0 bases from V and 4 bases from J, with 5 bases between. Germline V gene sequence: CDR1 SGDLS, CDR2 YYNGEE. The chain links TRBV9 to TRBJ1-6; no definite D call. This clonotype was obtained from a woman in her late teens or twenties with acute or convalescent COVID-19. Specimen: peripheral blood. Here the CDR3 reads CASSVDSYNSPLHF. The DNA for the CDR3 is TGTGCCAGCAGCGTAGACAGTTATAATTCACCCCTCCACTTT.